This entry lists 19 T cell receptor beta chains sequenced from one sample in a study of blood T cell repertoires in COVID-19 (dated by TCRdb to 2018 to 2020). Libraries were made using the immunoSEQ multiplex PCR assay. TCRdb mirrors the immuneACCESS table, restricted to in-frame sequences. Some clones are absent from its copies; in checked studies, under half trace to an unresolved V gene, and the reason for the others is unknown. This sample holds about 200,000 clones; about 93% were observed only once. The ten largest clones take up 0.76% of the sample. The sequencing input was peripheral blood. These receptors were collected from a man younger than 45 with COVID-19, enrolled during active disease.

The V gene is TRBV4-1, the J gene TRBJ1-2; tentatively, D is TRBD1 (6 bases). CDR3 length: 16 residues. The V gene lost 7 bases and the J gene lost 5 bases, with 23 bases spanning the gap. In germline, CDR1 is MGHRA, CDR2 YSYEKL. The CDR3 DNA reads TGCGCCAGCACCCCCGGTCCAGGGGTAAAGGCTTATGGCTACACCTTC. Amino acids: CASTPGPGVKAYGYTF.

This clone was observed once. The V call is TRBV19, the J call TRBJ2-5, with 7 bases lining up with TRBD1. The CDR3 contains 13 residues. Germline assignment: CDR1 LNHDA and CDR2 SQIVND (reference sequence). J gave up 4 bases and V 7 bases, and 6 bases lay outside the gene matches. The CDR3 spells CASTPTGLETQYF. CDR3 nucleotides: TGTGCCAGTACTCCGACAGGGTTAGAGACCCAGTACTTC. Variable domain in full (rest from reference TRBV19 and TRBJ2-5): DGGITQSPKYLFRKEGQNVTLSCEQNLNHDAMYWYRQDPGQGLRLIYYSQIVNDFQKGDIAEGYSVSREKKESFPLTVTSAQKNPTAFYLCASTPTGLETQYFGPGTRLLVL.

The chain links TRBV6-5 to TRBJ1-1; TRBD1 is a possible D gene (6 bases). Germline CDR1 reads MNHEY; CDR2 reads SVGAGI. Trimming took off 4 bases at V and 3 bases at J, with 15 bases between the two ends. This CDR3 has 15 residues. The CDR3 sequence is CASSSTSDSYTEAFF. The CDR3 DNA sequence: TGTGCCAGCAGTTCGACTTCGGACAGTTACACTGAAGCTTTCTTT.

This chain links TRBV5-6 with TRBJ2-1; unclear D gene. The V gene's germline CDR1 is SGHDT and CDR2 YYEEEE. This CDR3 is 14 amino acids long. The V gene lost 4 bases and the J gene lost 6 bases, with 14 bases spanning the gap. CDR3 in DNA: TGTGCCAGCAGCCTAGGAAAGCCCTCCAATGAGCAGTTCTTC. Its protein is CASSLGKPSNEQFF.

V gene TRBV3-1 (or the pseudogene TRBV3-2) combines with J gene TRBJ1-1, with TRBD1 matching 9 bases. The CDR3 has 14 residues. The ends lost 5 bases at V and 3 bases at J; junction bases unmatched: 4. CDR1 and CDR2 (germline): LGHDT, YNNKEL (reference sequence). The CDR3 loop is CASSTQGADTEAFF. The CDR3 DNA sequence: TGTGCCAGCAGCACACAGGGGGCTGACACTGAAGCTTTCTTT.

The chain recombines TRBV3-1 (or the pseudogene TRBV3-2) with TRBJ1-1, with D maybe TRBD1 (6 bases). The CDR3 is 14 residues long. Trimming stripped 4 bases from V and 0 bases from J, with 9 bases between. CDR1 and CDR2 from the germline V gene are LGHDT and YNNKEL (reference sequence). CDR3 residues: CASSLQGLNTEAFF. The CDR3 bases are TGTGCCAGCAGCCTTCAGGGGTTGAACACTGAAGCTTTCTTT.

The V call is TRBV19, the J call TRBJ2-5, with TRBD2 matching 7 bases. V gave up 6 bases and J gave up 8 bases; unmatched junction bases: 9. CDR1 and CDR2 from the germline V gene are LNHDA and SQIVND (reference sequence). The CDR3 is 13 amino acids. The CDR3 sequence: CASRMTSRPTQYF. CDR3 sequence (DNA): TGTGCCAGTAGAATGACTAGCCGCCCAACCCAGTACTTC.

The chain employs TRBV2 and TRBJ2-7; 15 bases are shared with TRBD2. J lost 1 base, V lost 6 bases, and 4 bases had no gene match. CDR1 and CDR2 (germline): SNHLY, FYNNEI. The CDR3 has 16 amino acids. In nucleotides, the CDR3 is TGTGCCAGCAGGAGGGGACTAGCGGGGGGATCCTACGAGCAGTACTTC. Translating it yields CASRRGLAGGSYEQYF.

The chain joins TRBV10-3 to TRBJ2-5, with 7 positions matching TRBD1. The J segment lost 4 bases and the V segment lost 2 bases, leaving 4 bases of the junction unmatched. CDR3 size: 14 residues. Per the germline V gene, CDR1 is ENHRY and CDR2 is SYGVKD. The CDR3 loop is CAISETGVGETQYF. In nucleotides, the CDR3 is TGTGCCATCAGTGAGACAGGGGTTGGAGAGACCCAGTACTTC.

V gene TRBV11-2 combines with J gene TRBJ1-2; D ambiguous. CDR3 size: 13 residues. Germline CDR1 and CDR2: SGHAT and FQNNGV. V was trimmed by 1 base and J by 5 bases, leaving 8 bases between them. Here the CDR3 reads CASSLGAAYGYTF. The CDR3 DNA reads TGTGCCAGCAGCTTAGGGGCAGCTTATGGCTACACCTTC. Full variable domain (remainder filled in from reference TRBV11-2 and TRBJ1-2): EAGVAQSPRYKIIEKRQSVAFWCNPISGHATLYWYQQILGQGPKLLIQFQNNGVVDDSQLPKDRFSAERLKGVDSTLKIQPAKLEDSAVYLCASSLGAAYGYTFGSGTRLTVV.

This clone was detected only once. The V gene is TRBV19, the J gene TRBJ1-4; no clear D gene. Germline V gives CDR1 LNHDA, CDR2 SQIVND (reference sequence). This CDR3 spans 16 amino acids. The V gene lost 7 bases and the J gene lost 0 bases, with 15 bases spanning the gap. CDR3 bases: TGTGCCAGTACCCAACCCGCGGTGGCAACTAATGAAAAACTGTTTTTT. Protein product: CASTQPAVATNEKLFF.

The chain joins TRBV3-1 (or the pseudogene TRBV3-2) to TRBJ2-6; D perhaps matches TRBD2 (5 bases). The CDR3 runs to 16 residues. Germline lookup yields CDR1 LGHDT and CDR2 YNNKEL (reference sequence). V was shortened by 0 bases and J by 2 bases, with 8 bases between the two germline ends. The CDR3 sequence is CASSQEVGTGANVLTF. The CDR3 region has the DNA TGTGCCAGCAGCCAAGAGGTCGGGACTGGGGCCAACGTCCTGACTTTC.

The rearrangement links TRBV5-1 to TRBJ2-2; 15 bases fit TRBD2. The CDR3 has 18 amino acids. J gave up 4 bases and V 2 bases, and 6 bases lay outside the gene matches. Germline lookup yields CDR1 SGHRS and CDR2 YFSETQ. CDR3 sequence: CASSFGLAGGPVTGELFF. The CDR3 bases are TGCGCCAGCAGCTTTGGACTAGCGGGGGGGCCTGTCACCGGGGAGCTGTTTTTT.

The chain uses TRBV5-1 and TRBJ2-5; 13 positions match TRBD2. Germline lookup yields CDR1 SGHRS and CDR2 YFSETQ. V was clipped by 4 bases and J by 5 bases; unmatched bases: 8. This CDR3 region has 16 residues. CDR3 residues: CASSPRLAGGGETQYF. Here the CDR3 DNA reads TGCGCCAGCAGCCCCCGACTAGCGGGGGGCGGGGAGACCCAGTACTTC.

This clone was picked up one time. The gene calls are TRBV25-1 and TRBJ1-6; tentatively, D is TRBD1 (6 bases). CDR1 MGHDK and CDR2 SYGVNS come from the germline V gene. The CDR3 consists of 18 residues. V gave up 1 base and J gave up 7 bases, with 20 bases separating them. CDR3 DNA: TGTGCCAGCAGTGAATTGAAGGGACACCCCCTGAGGAATTCACCCCTCCACTTT. The encoded protein is CASSELKGHPLRNSPLHF.

The genes are TRBV7-9 and TRBJ1-2; 9 nucleotides agree with TRBD1. With 1 base clipped from V and 0 bases from J, the junction kept 3 bases outside the gene matches. Looked up from germline, CDR1 is SEHNR and CDR2 is FQNEAQ (reference sequence). The CDR3 sequence is 16 residues long. CDR3 nucleotides: TGTGCCAGCAGCTTAGAACGGACAGGGGCTAACTATGGCTACACCTTC. It specifies CASSLERTGANYGYTF.

The chain employs TRBV7-9 and TRBJ2-3; TRBD2 might be the D (5 bases). Germline V gene sequence: CDR1 SEHNR, CDR2 FQNEAQ (reference sequence). Between the trimmed V and J ends, which lost 5 bases and 4 bases, there was a span of 13 bases. The CDR3 consists of 14 residues. The CDR3 sequence: CASSLEGLPDTQYF. The CDR3 DNA follows: TGTGCCAGCAGCCTCGAAGGACTGCCAGATACGCAGTATTTT. The full variable domain, in which reference TRBV7-9 and TRBJ2-3 provide the parts outside the CDR3, is DTGVSQNPRHKITKRGQNVTFRCDPISEHNRLYWYRQTLGQGPEFLTYFQNEAQLEKSRLLSDRFSAERPKGSFSTLEIQRTEQGDSAMYLCASSLEGLPDTQYFGPGTRLTVL.

The chain is built from TRBV4-1 and TRBJ1-6, with D possibly TRBD1 on 6 matching bases. The CDR3 length is 14 residues. Germline CDR1 is MGHRA and CDR2 is YSYEKL. The V end was cut by 4 bases, the J end by 8 bases, with 12 bases between. The CDR3 loop is CASSLDSLDSPLHF. The DNA of the CDR3 is TGCGCCAGCAGCCTGGACAGTTTGGATTCACCCCTCCACTTT.

J is TRBJ1-2 and V is TRBV4-1, with 7 bases identical to TRBD1. V trimming: 9 bases; J trimming: 1 base; junction bases outside the gene matches: 8. The CDR3 has 14 amino acids. Germline V lookup: CDR1 MGHRA, CDR2 YSYEKL. CDR3 loop: CASNVRDSNYGYTF. In DNA, the CDR3 is TGCGCCAGTAACGTCCGGGACAGTAACTATGGCTACACCTTC.